This is a list of T cell receptor delta chains from one sample in a study of gamma-delta chains in newborns, infants, children. TCRdb reanalyzed the reads using CATT. The data contain over 12,000 delta-chain clones, roughly 7% of them seen just once; the ten biggest clones take up 20% to 25%. Sequencing input: blood. The receptors come from a child who was a newborn, infant or young child, either healthy, febrile or measles-vaccinated (not recorded which). Both conserved end residues are part of each CDR3.

v_gene	j_gene	CDR3aa
TRDV2	TRDJ3	CACDTVLGGTYSWDTRQMFF
TRDV2	TRDJ3	CACDELGARNSWDTRQMFF
TRDV2	TRDJ2	CACDYWGTAQLFF
TRDV2	TRDJ2	CACDTVGTSLTAQLFF
TRDV2	TRDJ2	CACDTVLGVPTLTAQLFF
TRDV2	TRDJ3	CARDTPGGQGIDWDTRQMFF
TRDV2	TRDJ3	CACDGIRGSWDTRQMFF
TRDV2	TRDJ3	CACDTVTSSWDTRQMFF
TRDV2	TRDJ3	CACDTADWGPHSWDTRQMFF
TRDV2	TRDJ2	CACDKLGAYLTAQLFF
TRDV2	TRDJ3	CACDTVLGEHSWDTRQMFF
TRDV2	TRDJ3	CACDTLGDIAWDTRQMFF
TRDV2	TRDJ3	CACDTLRGYGALSSWDTRQMFF
TRDV2	TRDJ3	CACDTLWGYGSSWDTRQMFF
TRDV2	TRDJ3	CACDTVYWGSSWDTRQMFF
TRDV2	TRDJ3	CACDLWGDSSWDTRQMFF
TRDV2	TRDJ3	CACDTWGDTRGSWDTRQMFF